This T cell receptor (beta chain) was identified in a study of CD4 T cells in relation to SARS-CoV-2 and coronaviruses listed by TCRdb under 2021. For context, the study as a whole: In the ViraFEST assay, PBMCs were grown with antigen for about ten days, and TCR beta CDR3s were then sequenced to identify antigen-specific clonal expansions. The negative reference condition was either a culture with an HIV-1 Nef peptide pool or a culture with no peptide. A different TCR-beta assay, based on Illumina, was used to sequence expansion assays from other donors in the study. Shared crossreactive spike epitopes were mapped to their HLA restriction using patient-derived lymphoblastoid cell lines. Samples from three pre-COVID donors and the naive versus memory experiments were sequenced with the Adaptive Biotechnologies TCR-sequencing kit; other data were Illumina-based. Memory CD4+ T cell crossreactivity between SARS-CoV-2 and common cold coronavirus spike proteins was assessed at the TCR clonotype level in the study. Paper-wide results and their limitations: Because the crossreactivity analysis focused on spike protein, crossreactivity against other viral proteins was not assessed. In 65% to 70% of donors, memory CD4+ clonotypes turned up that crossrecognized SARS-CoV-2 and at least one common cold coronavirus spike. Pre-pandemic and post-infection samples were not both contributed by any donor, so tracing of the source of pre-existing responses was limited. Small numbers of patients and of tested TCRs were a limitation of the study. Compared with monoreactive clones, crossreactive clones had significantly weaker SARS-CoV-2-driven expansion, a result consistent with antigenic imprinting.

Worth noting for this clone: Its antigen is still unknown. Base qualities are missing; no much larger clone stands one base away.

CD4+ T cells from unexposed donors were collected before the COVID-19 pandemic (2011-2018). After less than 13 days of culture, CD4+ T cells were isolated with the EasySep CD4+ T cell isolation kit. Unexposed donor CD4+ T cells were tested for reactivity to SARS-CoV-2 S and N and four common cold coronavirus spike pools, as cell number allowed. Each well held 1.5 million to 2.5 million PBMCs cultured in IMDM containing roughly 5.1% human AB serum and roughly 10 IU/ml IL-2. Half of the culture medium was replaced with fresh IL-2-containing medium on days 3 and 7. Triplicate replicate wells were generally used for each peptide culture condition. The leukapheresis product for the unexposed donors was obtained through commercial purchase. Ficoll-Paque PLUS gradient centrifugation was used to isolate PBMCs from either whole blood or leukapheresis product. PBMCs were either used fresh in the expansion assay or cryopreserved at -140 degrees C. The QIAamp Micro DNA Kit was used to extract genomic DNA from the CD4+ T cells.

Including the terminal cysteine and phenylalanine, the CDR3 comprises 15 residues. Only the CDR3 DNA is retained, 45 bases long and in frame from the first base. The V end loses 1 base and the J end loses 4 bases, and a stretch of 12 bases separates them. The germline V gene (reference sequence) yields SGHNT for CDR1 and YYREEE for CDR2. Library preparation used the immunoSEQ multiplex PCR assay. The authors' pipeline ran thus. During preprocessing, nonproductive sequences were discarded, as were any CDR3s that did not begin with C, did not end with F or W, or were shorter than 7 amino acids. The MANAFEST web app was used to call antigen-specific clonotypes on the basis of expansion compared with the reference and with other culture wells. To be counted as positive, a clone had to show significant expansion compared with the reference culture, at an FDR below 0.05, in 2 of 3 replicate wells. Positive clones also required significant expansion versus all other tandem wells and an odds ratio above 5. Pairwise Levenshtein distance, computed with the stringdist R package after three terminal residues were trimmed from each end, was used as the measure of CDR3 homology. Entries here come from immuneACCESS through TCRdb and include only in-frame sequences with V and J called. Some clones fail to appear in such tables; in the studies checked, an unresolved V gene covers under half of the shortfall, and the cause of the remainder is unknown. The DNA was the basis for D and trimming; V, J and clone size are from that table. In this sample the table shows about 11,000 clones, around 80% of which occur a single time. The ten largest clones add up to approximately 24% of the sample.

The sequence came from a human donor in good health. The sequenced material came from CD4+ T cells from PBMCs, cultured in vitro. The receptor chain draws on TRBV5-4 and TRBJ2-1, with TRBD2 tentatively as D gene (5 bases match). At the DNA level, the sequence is TGTGCCAGCAGCTTGACCAGCGGCACTTACAATGAGCAGTTCTTC. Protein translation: CASSLTSGTYNEQFF.